Shown below are 9 T cell receptor beta chains from a single sample sequenced in a study of T cells after yellow fever vaccination. TCRdb called the 5' RACE reads again in MiXCR, with one record for every CDR3 protein. The sample includes 300,000 to 400,000 distinct CDR3 sequences, about 10% of them seen just once. The material was CD4+ T cells sorted from PBMCs, obtained 45 days after the yellow fever booster vaccination. These receptors were taken from a man aged 18 to 35 who received the YFV17D yellow fever vaccine.

This clonotype was recorded a few times. The V gene is TRBV6-2 or TRBV6-3, the J gene TRBJ1-3; D gene uncertain. Per the germline V gene, CDR1 is MNHEY and CDR2 is SVGEGT. Trimming cost V 0 bases and J 4 bases, with 10 bases left between them. This CDR3 is 15 amino acids long. This CDR3 reads CASSYSSGFGNTIYF. CDR3 DNA: TGTGCCAGCAGTTACTCGAGTGGATTCGGAAACACCATATATTTT.

This clonotype has a handful of counts. The chain joins TRBV20-1 to TRBJ1-5; tentatively, D is TRBD1 (6 bases). Germline lookup yields CDR1 DFQATT and CDR2 SNEGSKA (reference sequence). Trimming cost V 6 bases and J 11 bases, with 17 bases left between them. The CDR3 sequence is 12 residues long. The CDR3 reads CSARTVSKAQHF. CDR3 in DNA: TGCAGTGCCCGGACAGTCTCCAAGGCCCAGCATTTT.

The V call is TRBV4-1, the J call TRBJ2-3, with 9 bases aligning to TRBD2. There are 18 residues in the CDR3. V dropped 4 bases and J dropped 3; count of bases not matched to a gene: 14. From germline, CDR1 is MGHRA and CDR2 YSYEKL. For the CDR3, the DNA is TGCGCCAGCAGCCGGGGGGCCCTGCTTAGCGGGGGAACAGATACGCAGTATTTT. This translates into CASSRGALLSGGTDTQYF.

This clonotype was seen a handful of times. The chain is built from TRBV20-1 and TRBJ2-7; D perhaps matches TRBD1 (7 bases). CDR1 DFQATT and CDR2 SNEGSKA come from the germline V gene (reference sequence). Trimming removed 1 base from V and 6 bases from J, with 13 bases in between. The CDR3 is 13 amino acids. The CDR3 nucleotides read TGCAGTGCTAGAGTAGGCAGGGGGGCCGAGCAGTACGTC. Its translation: CSARVGRGAEQYV.

The chain uses TRBV12-5 and TRBJ2-7; D gene unclear. V was cut by 6 bases and J by 2 bases, with 8 bases left in between. The length of the CDR3 is 12 residues. CDR1 is LGHNT and CDR2 is FRNRAP in the germline V gene. This CDR3 is CASGRTPYEQYF. DNA of the CDR3: TGTGCTAGTGGACGGACCCCCTACGAGCAGTACTTC.

This clonotype has a handful of counts. The chain couples TRBV7-6 to TRBJ2-5; TRBD1 matches 10 bases. The CDR3 consists of 15 residues. Germline V gene data show CDR1 as SGHVS and CDR2 as FNYEAQ. The trim removed 0 bases at V and 5 bases at J, leaving 3 bases unmatched. The CDR3 DNA sequence: TGTGCCAGCAGCTTAGCGGGACAGGGGTGGGAGACCCAGTACTTC. Encoded protein: CASSLAGQGWETQYF.

This clonotype came up many times. This chain links TRBV5-1 with TRBJ2-5; tentatively, D is TRBD1 or TRBD2 (5 bases each). Trimming took 2 bases from V and 5 from J, leaving 16 bases between them. Germline CDR1 reads SGHRS; CDR2 reads YFSETQ. The CDR3 totals 15 residues. The CDR3 DNA follows: TGCGCCAGCAGCTTATTCCCAGACAGAGGGGAGACCCAGTACTTC. It codes for CASSLFPDRGETQYF.

This rearrangement joins TRBV20-1 to TRBJ2-7; TRBD1 agrees at 9 bases. The CDR3 loop spans 15 amino acids. The J segment lost 2 bases and the V segment lost 3 bases, leaving 8 bases of the junction unmatched. Germline lookup yields CDR1 DFQATT and CDR2 SNEGSKA (reference sequence). This CDR3 reads CSASSARDRAYEQYV. As DNA, the CDR3 is TGCAGTGCTAGTTCAGCCCGGGACAGGGCCTACGAGCAGTACGTC.

This clonotype has at least ten counts. The chain carries TRBV7-3 and TRBJ2-2, with a possible D match to TRBD1 (5 bases). Germline V gene sequence: CDR1 SGHTA, CDR2 FQGTGA. The CDR3 runs to 15 residues. V shed 0 bases and J shed 0 bases, with 5 bases lying between them. The CDR3 region is CASSLTRANTGELFF. CDR3 DNA sequence: TGTGCCAGCAGCTTAACCAGGGCGAACACCGGGGAGCTGTTTTTT.